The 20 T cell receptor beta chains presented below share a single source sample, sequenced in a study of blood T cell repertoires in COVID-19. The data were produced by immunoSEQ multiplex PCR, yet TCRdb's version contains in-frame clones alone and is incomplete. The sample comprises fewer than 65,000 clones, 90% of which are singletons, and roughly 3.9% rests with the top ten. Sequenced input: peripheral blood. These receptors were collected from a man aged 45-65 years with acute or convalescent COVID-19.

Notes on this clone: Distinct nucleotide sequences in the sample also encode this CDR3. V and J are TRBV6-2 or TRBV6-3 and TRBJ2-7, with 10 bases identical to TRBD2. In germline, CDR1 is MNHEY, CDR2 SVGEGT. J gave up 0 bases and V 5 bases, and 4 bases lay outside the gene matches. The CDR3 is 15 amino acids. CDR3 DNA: TGTGCCAGCAGTCCGAGCGGGAGGGTCTCCTACGAGCAGTACTTC. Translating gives CASSPSGRVSYEQYF.

Written as DNA, the CDR3 is TGTGCCACCAGCAGAGACCGGCCAGGTAAAGCTTTCTTT. Translated: CATSRDRPGKAFF. This chain links TRBV15 with TRBJ1-1; D is unclear. Germline V gene sequence: CDR1 LNHNV, CDR2 YYDKDF (reference sequence). V was cut by 0 bases and J by 9 bases, with 11 bases left in between. CDR3 length: 13 amino acids.

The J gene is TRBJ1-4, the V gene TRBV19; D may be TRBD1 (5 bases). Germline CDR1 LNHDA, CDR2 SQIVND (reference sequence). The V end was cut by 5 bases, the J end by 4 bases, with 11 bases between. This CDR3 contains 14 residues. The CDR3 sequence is CASSGGAINEKLFF. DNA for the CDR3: TGTGCCAGTAGTGGAGGGGCCATTAATGAAAAACTGTTTTTT.

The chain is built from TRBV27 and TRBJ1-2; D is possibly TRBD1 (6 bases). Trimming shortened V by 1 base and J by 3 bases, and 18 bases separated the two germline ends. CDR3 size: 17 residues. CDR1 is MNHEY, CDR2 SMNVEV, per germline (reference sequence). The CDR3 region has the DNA TGTGCCAGCAGTTTATATAGAGAGGCGGACAGATACTATGGCTACACCTTC. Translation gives CASSLYREADRYYGYTF.

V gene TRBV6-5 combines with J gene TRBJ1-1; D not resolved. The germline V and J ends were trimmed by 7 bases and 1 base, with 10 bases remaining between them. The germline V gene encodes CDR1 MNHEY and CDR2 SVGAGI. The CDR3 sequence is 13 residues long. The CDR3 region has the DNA TGTGCCAGCACTAGGAGGGCGAACACTGAAGCTTTCTTT. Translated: CASTRRANTEAFF.

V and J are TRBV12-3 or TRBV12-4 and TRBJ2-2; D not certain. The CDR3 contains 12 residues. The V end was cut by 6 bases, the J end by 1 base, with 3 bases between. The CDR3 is CASSVNTGELFF. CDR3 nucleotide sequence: TGTGCCAGCAGCGTGAACACCGGGGAGCTGTTTTTT.

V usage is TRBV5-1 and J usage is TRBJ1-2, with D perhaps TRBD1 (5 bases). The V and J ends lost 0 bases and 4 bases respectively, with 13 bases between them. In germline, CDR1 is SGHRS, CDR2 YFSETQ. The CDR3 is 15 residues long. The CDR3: CASSLDRPFGYGYTF. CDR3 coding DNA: TGCGCCAGCAGCTTGGACAGGCCTTTCGGCTATGGCTACACCTTC.

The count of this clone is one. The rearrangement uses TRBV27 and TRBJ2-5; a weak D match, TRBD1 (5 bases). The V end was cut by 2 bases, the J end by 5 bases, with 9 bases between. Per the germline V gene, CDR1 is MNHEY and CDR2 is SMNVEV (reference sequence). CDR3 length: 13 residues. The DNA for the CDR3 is TGTGCCAGCAGTTTAACCAGGGTGGAGACCCAGTACTTC. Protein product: CASSLTRVETQYF.

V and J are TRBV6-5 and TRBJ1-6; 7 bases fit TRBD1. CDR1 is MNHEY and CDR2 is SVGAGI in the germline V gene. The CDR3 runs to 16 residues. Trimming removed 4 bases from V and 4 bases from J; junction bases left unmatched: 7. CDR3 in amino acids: CASSSGGWGYNSPLHF. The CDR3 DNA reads TGTGCCAGCAGTTCAGGGGGGTGGGGTTATAATTCACCCCTCCACTTT.

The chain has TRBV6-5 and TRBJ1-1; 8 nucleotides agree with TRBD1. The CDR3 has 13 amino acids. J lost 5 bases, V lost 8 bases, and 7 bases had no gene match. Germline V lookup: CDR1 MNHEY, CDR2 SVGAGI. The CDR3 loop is CASFRQGITEAFF. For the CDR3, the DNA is TGTGCCAGCTTTAGACAGGGGATAACTGAAGCTTTCTTT.

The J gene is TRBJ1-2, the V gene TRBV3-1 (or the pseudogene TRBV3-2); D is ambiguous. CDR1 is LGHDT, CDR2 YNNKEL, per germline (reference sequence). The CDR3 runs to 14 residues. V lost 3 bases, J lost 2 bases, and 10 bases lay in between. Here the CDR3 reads CASSQVRGNYGYTF. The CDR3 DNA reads TGTGCCAGCAGCCAGGTACGAGGGAACTATGGCTACACCTTC.

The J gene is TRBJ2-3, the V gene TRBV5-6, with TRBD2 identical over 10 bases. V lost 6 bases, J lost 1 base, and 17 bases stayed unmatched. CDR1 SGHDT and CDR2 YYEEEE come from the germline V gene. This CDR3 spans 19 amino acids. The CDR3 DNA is TGTGCCAGCATCCCCATCGGGGCTAGCGGGAGACGGGGCACAGATACGCAGTATTTT. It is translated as CASIPIGASGRRGTDTQYF.

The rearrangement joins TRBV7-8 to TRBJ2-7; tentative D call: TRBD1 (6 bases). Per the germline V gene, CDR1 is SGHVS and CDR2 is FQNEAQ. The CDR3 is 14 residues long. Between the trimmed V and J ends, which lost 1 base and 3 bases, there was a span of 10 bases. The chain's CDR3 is CASSLGPRGYEQYF. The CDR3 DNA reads TGTGCCAGCAGCTTAGGACCCAGGGGCTACGAGCAGTACTTC.

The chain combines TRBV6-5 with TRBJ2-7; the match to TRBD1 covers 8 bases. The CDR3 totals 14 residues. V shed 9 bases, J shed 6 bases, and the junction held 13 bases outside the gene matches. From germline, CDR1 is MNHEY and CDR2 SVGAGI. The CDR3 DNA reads TGTGCCAGTTTTTTTGGACAGGGTAGAAGCGAGCAGTACTTC. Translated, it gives CASFFGQGRSEQYF.

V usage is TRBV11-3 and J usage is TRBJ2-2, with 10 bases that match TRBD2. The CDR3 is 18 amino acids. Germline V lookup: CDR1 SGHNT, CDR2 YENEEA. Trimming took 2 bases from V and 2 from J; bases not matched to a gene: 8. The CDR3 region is CASSLRLAGVGNTGELFF. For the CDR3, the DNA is TGTGCCAGCAGCTTAAGGCTAGCGGGAGTCGGAAACACCGGGGAGCTGTTTTTT.

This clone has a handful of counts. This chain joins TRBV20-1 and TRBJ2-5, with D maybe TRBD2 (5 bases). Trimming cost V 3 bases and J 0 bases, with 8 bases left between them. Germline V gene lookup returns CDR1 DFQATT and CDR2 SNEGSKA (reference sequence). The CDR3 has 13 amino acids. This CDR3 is CSASRGNQETQYF. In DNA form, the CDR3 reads TGCAGTGCTAGTAGAGGGAACCAAGAGACCCAGTACTTC.

The CDR3: CASKGDTEAFF. The CDR3 DNA reads as TGTGCCAGTAAGGGGGACACTGAAGCTTTCTTT. This chain connects TRBV19 to TRBJ1-1; tentative D call: TRBD1 (6 bases). V lost 7 bases and J 3 bases, leaving 6 bases between the germline ends. CDR3 length equals 11 residues. Germline CDR1 LNHDA, CDR2 SQIVND (reference sequence).

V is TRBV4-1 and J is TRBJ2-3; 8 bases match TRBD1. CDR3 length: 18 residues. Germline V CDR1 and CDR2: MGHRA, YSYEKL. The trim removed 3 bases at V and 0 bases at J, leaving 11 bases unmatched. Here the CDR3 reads CASSHKGQGSLSTDTQYF. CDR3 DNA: TGCGCCAGCAGCCACAAAGGACAGGGAAGTTTGAGCACAGATACGCAGTATTTT.

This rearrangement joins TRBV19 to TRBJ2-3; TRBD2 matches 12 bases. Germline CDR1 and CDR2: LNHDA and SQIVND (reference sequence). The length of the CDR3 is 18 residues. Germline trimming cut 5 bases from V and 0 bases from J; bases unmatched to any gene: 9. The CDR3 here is CASSPLGLAGSSTDTQYF. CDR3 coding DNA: TGTGCCAGTAGTCCCCTCGGACTAGCGGGAAGTAGCACAGATACGCAGTATTTT. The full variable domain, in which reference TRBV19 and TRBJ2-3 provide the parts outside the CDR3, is DGGITQSPKYLFRKEGQNVTLSCEQNLNHDAMYWYRQDPGQGLRLIYYSQIVNDFQKGDIAEGYSVSREKKESFPLTVTSAQKNPTAFYLCASSPLGLAGSSTDTQYFGPGTRLTVL.

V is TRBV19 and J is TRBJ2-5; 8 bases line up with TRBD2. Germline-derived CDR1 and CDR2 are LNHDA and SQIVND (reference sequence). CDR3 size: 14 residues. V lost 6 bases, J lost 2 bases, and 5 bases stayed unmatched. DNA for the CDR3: TGTGCCAGTAGAAGGGCTAGCGGGCAAGAGACCCAGTACTTC. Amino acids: CASRRASGQETQYF.